The clone carrying this TCR beta chain was counted between two and nine times. The CDR3 is made up of 16 amino acids. Germline CDR1 and CDR2: SGHTA and FQGNSA. Trimming took 5 bases from V and 6 from J; bases not matched to a gene: 11. This sample was taken from a study of blood T cells in healthy people across ages. PCR was performed a second time for about 7 to 12 cycles using a sample-barcoded 5' primer and a J-beta primer mix. TCRdb called the 5' RACE reads again in MiXCR, with one record for every CDR3 protein. The sample has approximately 780,000 distinct CDR3 sequences; approximately 24% are singletons. The same sample was also used in a study of T cells of mothers and their children.

This chain links TRBV7-2 with TRBJ1-4; TRBD1 matches 8 bases. This TCR came from a boy younger than 18 in good health. The sequenced sample consisted of blood. The CDR3 sequence is CASSLRQGWSDEKLFF. CDR3 coding DNA: TGTGCCAGCAGCCTCCGACAGGGGTGGTCGGATGAAAAACTGTTTTTT.